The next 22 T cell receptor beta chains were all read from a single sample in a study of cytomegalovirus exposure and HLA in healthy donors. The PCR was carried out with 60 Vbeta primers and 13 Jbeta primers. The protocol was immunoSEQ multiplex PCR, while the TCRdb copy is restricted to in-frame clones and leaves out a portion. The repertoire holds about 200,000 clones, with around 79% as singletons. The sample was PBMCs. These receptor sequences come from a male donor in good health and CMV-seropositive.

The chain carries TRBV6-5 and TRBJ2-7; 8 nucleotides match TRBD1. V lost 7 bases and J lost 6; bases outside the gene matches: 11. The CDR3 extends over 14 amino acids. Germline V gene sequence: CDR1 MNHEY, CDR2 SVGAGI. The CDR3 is CASTRDGTGIEQYF. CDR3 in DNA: TGTGCCAGCACCAGAGACGGGACAGGAATCGAGCAGTACTTC.

The CDR3 DNA is TGTGCCAGCAGCCCGATGGGACAGTCATATGGCTACACCTTC. This encodes CASSPMGQSYGYTF. This chain uses TRBV4-2 with TRBJ1-2; TRBD1 matches at 7 bases. The CDR3 is 14 amino acids. Per germline, CDR1 LGHNA and CDR2 YNFKEQ. Trimming took 4 bases from V and 5 from J; bases not matched to a gene: 7.

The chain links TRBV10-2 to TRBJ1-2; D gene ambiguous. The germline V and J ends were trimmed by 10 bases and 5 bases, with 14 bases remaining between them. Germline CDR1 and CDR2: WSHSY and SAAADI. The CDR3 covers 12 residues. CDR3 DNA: TGCGCCACTCGGCAGGATGCTTATGGCTACACCTTC. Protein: CATRQDAYGYTF.

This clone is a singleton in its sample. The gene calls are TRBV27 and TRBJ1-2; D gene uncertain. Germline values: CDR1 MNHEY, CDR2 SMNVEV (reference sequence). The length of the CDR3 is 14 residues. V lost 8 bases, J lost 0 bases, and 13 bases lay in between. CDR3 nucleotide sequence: TGTGCCAGCCAGCCGACACCGGCTAACTATGGCTACACCTTC. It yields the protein CASQPTPANYGYTF.

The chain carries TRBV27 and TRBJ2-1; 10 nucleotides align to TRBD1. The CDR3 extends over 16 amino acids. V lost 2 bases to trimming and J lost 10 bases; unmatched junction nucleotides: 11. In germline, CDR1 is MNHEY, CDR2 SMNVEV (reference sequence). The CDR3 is CASSLTGQGTGGEQFF. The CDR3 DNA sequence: TGTGCCAGCAGTTTAACGGGACAGGGGACCGGGGGGGAGCAGTTCTTC.

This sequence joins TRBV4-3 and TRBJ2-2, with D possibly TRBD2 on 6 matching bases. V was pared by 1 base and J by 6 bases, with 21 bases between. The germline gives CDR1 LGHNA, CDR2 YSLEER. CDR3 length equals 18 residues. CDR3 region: CASSQGSSRSAGAGELFF. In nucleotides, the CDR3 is TGCGCCAGCAGCCAAGGGTCGTCTAGGTCAGCGGGCGCCGGGGAGCTGTTTTTT.

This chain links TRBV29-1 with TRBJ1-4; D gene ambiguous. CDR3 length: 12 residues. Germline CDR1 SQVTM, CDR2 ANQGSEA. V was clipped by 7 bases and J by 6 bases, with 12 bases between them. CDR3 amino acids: CSAMTNYEKLFF. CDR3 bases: TGCAGCGCCATGACTAACTATGAAAAACTGTTTTTT.

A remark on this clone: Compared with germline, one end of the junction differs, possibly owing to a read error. The CDR3 DNA follows: TGTTCCAGCAGCTTAGGGACTACGGCCCCCACAGATACGCAGTATTTT. It specifies CSSSLGTTAPTDTQYF. This chain links TRBV7-9 with TRBJ2-3, with 7 positions matching TRBD2. Germline V gene data show CDR1 as SEHNR and CDR2 as FQNEAQ (reference sequence). The CDR3 loop spans 16 amino acids. The complete variable domain, with remaining parts taken from reference TRBV7-9 and TRBJ2-3, reads DTGVSQNPRHKITKRGQNVTFRCDPISEHNRLYWYRQTLGQGPEFLTYFQNEAQLEKSRLLSDRFSAERPKGSFSTLEIQRTEQGDSAMYLCSSSLGTTAPTDTQYFGPGTRLTVL.

The CDR3 reads CASSQEVVGSGTDTQYF. The CDR3 DNA reads TGTGCCAGCAGCCAAGAAGTAGTGGGGAGCGGGACAGATACGCAGTATTTT. This rearrangement joins TRBV4-2 to TRBJ2-3, with D possibly matching TRBD2 (6 bases). The CDR3 has 17 amino acids. V lost 0 bases and J 3 bases, leaving 16 bases between the germline ends. The germline gives CDR1 LGHNA, CDR2 YNFKEQ.

The CDR3, as DNA: TGTGCCAGCTCACCGGGAGGTTGGAATGAGCAGTTCTTC. Amino acids: CASSPGGWNEQFF. This chain uses TRBV9 with TRBJ2-1; 7 nucleotides match TRBD2. The V and J ends lost 7 bases and 7 bases, in that order; junction bases with no gene match: 8. The CDR3 consists of 13 residues. In germline, CDR1 is SGDLS, CDR2 YYNGEE.

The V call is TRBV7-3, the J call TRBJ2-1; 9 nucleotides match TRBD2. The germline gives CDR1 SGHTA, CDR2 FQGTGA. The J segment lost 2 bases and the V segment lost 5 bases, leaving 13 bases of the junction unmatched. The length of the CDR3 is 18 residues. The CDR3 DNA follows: TGTGCCAGCAGCCCGCCCTCTAGCGGGGCAAAACCCTACAATGAGCAGTTCTTC. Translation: CASSPPSSGAKPYNEQFF.

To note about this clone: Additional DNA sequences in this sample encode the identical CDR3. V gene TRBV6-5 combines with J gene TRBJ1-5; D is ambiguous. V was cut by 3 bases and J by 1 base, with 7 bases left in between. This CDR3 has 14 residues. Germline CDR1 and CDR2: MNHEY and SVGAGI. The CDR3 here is CASSYSGSNQPQHF. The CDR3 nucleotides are TGTGCCAGCAGTTATTCGGGAAGCAATCAGCCCCAGCATTTT.

Here the CDR3 reads CASRRDRGRETQYF. The CDR3 region has the DNA TGCGCCAGCAGGCGGGACAGGGGGCGAGAGACCCAGTACTTC. The chain couples TRBV5-1 to TRBJ2-5; 12 bases map to TRBD1. Germline V gives CDR1 SGHRS, CDR2 YFSETQ. V trimming: 5 bases; J trimming: 4 bases; junction bases outside the gene matches: 3. CDR3 size: 14 residues.

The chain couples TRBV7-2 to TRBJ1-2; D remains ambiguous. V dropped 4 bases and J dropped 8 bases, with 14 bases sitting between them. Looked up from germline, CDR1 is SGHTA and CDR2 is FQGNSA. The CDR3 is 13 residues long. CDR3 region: CASSSNYRVGYTF. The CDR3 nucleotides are TGTGCCAGCAGCTCGAACTACCGAGTCGGCTACACCTTC.

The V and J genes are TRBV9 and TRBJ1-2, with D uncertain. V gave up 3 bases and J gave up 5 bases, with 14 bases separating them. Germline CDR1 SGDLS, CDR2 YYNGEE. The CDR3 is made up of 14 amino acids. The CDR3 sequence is CASSGKGDTYGYTF. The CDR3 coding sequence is TGTGCCAGCAGCGGAAAAGGCGACACTTATGGCTACACCTTC.

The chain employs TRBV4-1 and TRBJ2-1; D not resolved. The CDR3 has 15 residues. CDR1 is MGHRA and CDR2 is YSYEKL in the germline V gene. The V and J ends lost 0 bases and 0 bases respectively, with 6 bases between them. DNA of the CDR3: TGCGCCAGCAGCCAAGACCGGAGCTCCTACAATGAGCAGTTCTTC. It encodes CASSQDRSSYNEQFF.

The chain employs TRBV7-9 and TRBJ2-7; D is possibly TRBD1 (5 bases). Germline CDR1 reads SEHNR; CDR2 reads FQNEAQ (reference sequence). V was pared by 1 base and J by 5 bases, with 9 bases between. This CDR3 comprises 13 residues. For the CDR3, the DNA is TGTGCCAGCAGCTTAGTTATCAGGGACGAGCAGTACTTC. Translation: CASSLVIRDEQYF.

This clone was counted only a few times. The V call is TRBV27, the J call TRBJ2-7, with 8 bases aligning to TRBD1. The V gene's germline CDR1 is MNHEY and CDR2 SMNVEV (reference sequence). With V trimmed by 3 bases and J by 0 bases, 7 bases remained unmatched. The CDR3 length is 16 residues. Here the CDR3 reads CASSFTGQVGSYEQYF. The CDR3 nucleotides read TGTGCCAGCAGTTTCACGGGACAGGTAGGCTCCTACGAGCAGTACTTC.

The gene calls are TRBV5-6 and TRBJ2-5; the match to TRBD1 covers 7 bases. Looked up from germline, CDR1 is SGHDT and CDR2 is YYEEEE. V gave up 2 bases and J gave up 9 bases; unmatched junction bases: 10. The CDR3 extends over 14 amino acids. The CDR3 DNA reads TGTGCCAGCAGCTTACGGGTGATCCAGGGGGCCCAGTACTTC. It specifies CASSLRVIQGAQYF.

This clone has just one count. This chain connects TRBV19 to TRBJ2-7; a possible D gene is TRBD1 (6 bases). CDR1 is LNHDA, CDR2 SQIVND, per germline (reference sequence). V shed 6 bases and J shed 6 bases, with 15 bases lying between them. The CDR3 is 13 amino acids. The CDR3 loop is CASSPGGALEQYF. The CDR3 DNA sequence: TGTGCCAGTAGCCCTGGGGGCGCCCTCGAGCAGTACTTC.

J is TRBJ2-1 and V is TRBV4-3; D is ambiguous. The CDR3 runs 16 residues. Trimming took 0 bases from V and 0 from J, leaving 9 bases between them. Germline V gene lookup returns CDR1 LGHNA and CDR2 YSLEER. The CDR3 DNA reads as TGCGCCAGCAGCCAAGAACCCGCCAGCTCCTACAATGAGCAGTTCTTC. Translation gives CASSQEPASSYNEQFF.

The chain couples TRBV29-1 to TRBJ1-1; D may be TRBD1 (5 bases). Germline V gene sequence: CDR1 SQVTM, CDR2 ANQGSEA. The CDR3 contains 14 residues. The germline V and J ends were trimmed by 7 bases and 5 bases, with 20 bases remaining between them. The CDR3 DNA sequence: TGCAGCGGGCGGGCCGGGGGGGGAGAGACTGAAGCTTTCTTT. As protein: CSGRAGGGETEAFF.